A selection of T cell receptor beta chains follows, all from one sample in a study of cytomegalovirus exposure and HLA in healthy donors. Produced via immunoSEQ multiplex PCR; TCRdb's table is partial and in-frame only. The sample shows approximately 150,000 clones, approximately 80% of them seen only once. Sequencing was performed on PBMCs. These receptors all come from a woman under 40 in good health and CMV-seropositive. Each CDR3 is given with its conserved first and last residue. A D gene is named only where the DNA matches it firmly. Where a row states a size, it is once, few, many or the class of an expanded clone; other rows omit it.

j_call d_call v_call clone_size cdr3_nt cdr3_aa
TRBJ1-1 TRBD1 TRBV7-9 . TGTGCCAGCAGCCCAGGGGACAGGTCGACTGAAGCTTTCTTT CASSPGDRSTEAFF
TRBJ2-1 TRBD2 TRBV5-1 . TGCGCCAGCAGACTCGGGGGGGCCGCCTACAATGAGCAGTTCTTC CASRLGGAAYNEQFF
TRBJ2-5 . TRBV7-9 . TGTGCCAGCAGCTTTCCAGCGGCGGAGACCCAGTACTTC CASSFPAAETQYF
TRBJ1-2 . TRBV4-3 . TGCGCCAGCAGCCAAGATCGGGATCTCGGCATTTACTATGGCTACACCTTC CASSQDRDLGIYYGYTF
TRBJ2-7 . TRBV5-6 once TGTGCCAGCAGCTTGGAGTGGGCAGCCGTCTACGAGCAGTACTTC CASSLEWAAVYEQYF
TRBJ1-6 . TRBV21-1 . TGTGCCAGCAGCAAAGAACTTGATTCACCCCTCCACTTT CASSKELDSPLHF
TRBJ2-3 TRBD2 TRBV10-3 . TGTGCCATCGGAGGGAGCGGGGGGGACACAGATACGCAGTATTTT CAIGGSGGDTDTQYF
TRBJ2-1 . TRBV30 . TGTGCCTGGAGTGTCGTGGGCGGTGGGGGGACGCGGCAGTTCTTC CAWSVVGGGGTRQFF
TRBJ2-1 TRBD2 TRBV28 once TGTGCCAGCAGTTCCTCGCCTAGCGGGGAGGAGGGAGAGCAGTTCTTC CASSSSPSGEEGEQFF
TRBJ2-5 . TRBV18 . TGTGCCAGCTCACCACCGAACTCGCCCCAGTACTTC CASSPPNSPQYF